This T cell receptor beta chain was sequenced in a study of early T cells in non-severe SARS-CoV-2 infection. This clonotype was seen only a few times. TCRdb fed the 5' RACE reads into MiXCR, producing one record per CDR3 protein. The data contain approximately 50,000 distinct CDR3 sequences, over 7% of them singletons. The receptor's source is an adult who was a healthcare worker with PCR-confirmed SARS-CoV-2 infection or an uninfected control (not recorded which). The specimen was whole blood.

Here the CDR3 DNA reads TGTGCCAGCAGTCCAATTTCAGGGGGGGCCTACGAGCAGTACTTC. It is translated as CASSPISGGAYEQYF. The V and J genes are TRBV28 and TRBJ2-7; D is possibly TRBD1 or TRBD2 (7 bases each). This CDR3 has 15 residues. Trimming removed 5 bases from V and 2 bases from J, with 16 bases in between. Germline V gene sequence: CDR1 MDHEN, CDR2 SYDVKM.